The 4 T cell receptor beta chains given below trace back to one sample, sequenced in a study of CD8 T cells in Susac syndrome. Random hexamers primed reverse transcription of roughly 0.5 to 1 ug RNA. One entry per CDR3 protein results from TCRdb running MiXCR on the immunoSEQ multiplex PCR reads. The table lists roughly 170,000 distinct CDR3 sequences, approximately 93% of them singletons. Sequenced material: CD4+ T cells from PBMCs. These receptors were taken from a human donor with multiple sclerosis.

This sequence joins TRBV12-3 or TRBV12-4 and TRBJ2-7; TRBD1 matches 8 bases. J gave up 6 bases and V 6 bases, and 13 bases lay outside the gene matches. The CDR3 extends over 15 amino acids. The DNA for the CDR3 is TGTGCCAGCAGCCGAGGACAGGGTGGATCGTCCGAGCAGTACTTC. Its translation is CASSRGQGGSSEQYF.

The rearrangement links TRBV24-1 to TRBJ2-7, with D possibly TRBD1 on 6 matching bases. This CDR3 comprises 14 residues. V was shortened by 3 bases and J by 6 bases, with 14 bases between the two germline ends. Germline CDR1 is KGHDR and CDR2 is SFDVKD. The CDR3 spells CATSDGDMGSEQYF. The CDR3 coding sequence is TGTGCCACCAGTGATGGGGACATGGGTTCCGAGCAGTACTTC.

This chain connects TRBV18 to TRBJ1-1; D remains ambiguous. V dropped 2 bases and J dropped 5 bases, with 9 bases sitting between them. There are 13 residues in the CDR3. Germline V gene sequence: CDR1 KGHSH, CDR2 LQKENI. CDR3 nucleotide sequence: TGTGCCAGCTCACCAGACGCAGGAACTGAAGCTTTCTTT. Translated, it gives CASSPDAGTEAFF. Combining the CDR3 with reference TRBV18 and TRBJ1-1 gives the whole variable domain NAGVMQNPRHLVRRRGQEARLRCSPMKGHSHVYWYRQLPEEGLKFMVYLQKENIIDESGMPKERFSAEFPKEGPSILRIQQVVRGDSAAYFCASSPDAGTEAFFGQGTRLTVV.

The chain employs TRBV12-3 or TRBV12-4 and TRBJ2-1; 7 bases agree with TRBD2. The CDR3 sequence is 15 residues long. After removal of 4 bases from V and 6 bases from J, the junction contained 9 bases not matched to a gene. The CDR3 DNA reads TGTGCCAGCAGTTCAACTAGCGCCTACTTCAATGAGCAGTTCTTC. As protein: CASSSTSAYFNEQFF.